This TCR beta chain emerged from a study of cytomegalovirus exposure and HLA in healthy donors. Whole-study results and caveats: 164 TCR beta chains were listed as cytomegalovirus-associated.

On this clone itself: No antigen is known for it.

Germline values: CDR1 SGHTS, CDR2 YDEGEE. Trimming removed 5 bases from V and 2 bases from J, with 10 bases in between. The CDR3 is 13 amino acids. Primers included in the PCR were 60 Vbeta and 13 Jbeta primers. Sequenced by immunoSEQ multiplex PCR; TCRdb stores in-frame clones only, minus some. Of over 95,000 clones in the sample, around three quarters are singletons; the top ten hold 2% to 2.5%. This chain links TRBV5-8 with TRBJ1-1, with D possibly matching TRBD1 (5 bases). The clonotype comes from a human donor in good health. The sequencing input was PBMCs. For the CDR3, the DNA is TGTGCCAGCAGTGTGCAGGGAAACACTGAAGCTTTCTTT. Translated, it gives CASSVQGNTEAFF.